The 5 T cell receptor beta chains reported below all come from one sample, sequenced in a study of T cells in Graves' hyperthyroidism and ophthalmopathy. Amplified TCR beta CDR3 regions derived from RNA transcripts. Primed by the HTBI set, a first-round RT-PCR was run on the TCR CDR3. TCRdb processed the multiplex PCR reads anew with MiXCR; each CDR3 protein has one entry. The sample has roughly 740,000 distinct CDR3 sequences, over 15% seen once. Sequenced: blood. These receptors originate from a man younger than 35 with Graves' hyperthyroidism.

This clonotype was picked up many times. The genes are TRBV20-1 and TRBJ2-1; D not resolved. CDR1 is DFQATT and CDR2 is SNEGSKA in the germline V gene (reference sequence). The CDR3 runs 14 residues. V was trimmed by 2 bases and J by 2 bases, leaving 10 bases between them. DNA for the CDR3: TGCAGTGCTAGACTGGGCCTGACCTACAATGAGCAGTTCTTC. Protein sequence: CSARLGLTYNEQFF.

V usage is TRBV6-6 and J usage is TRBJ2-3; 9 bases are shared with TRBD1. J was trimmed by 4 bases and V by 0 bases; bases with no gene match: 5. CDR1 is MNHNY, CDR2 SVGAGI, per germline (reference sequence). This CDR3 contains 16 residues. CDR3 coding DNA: TGTGCCAGCAGTTACTCATGGACAGGGGTGGCAGATACGCAGTATTTT. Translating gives CASSYSWTGVADTQYF.

The CDR3 sequence: CASSLWTSGRSSSYEQYF. CDR3 DNA sequence: TGTGCCAGCAGCCTATGGACTAGCGGGAGGTCGAGCTCCTACGAGCAGTACTTC. This chain connects TRBV3-1 to TRBJ2-7; 14 bases align to TRBD2. The CDR3 sequence is 18 residues long. The germline V gene encodes CDR1 LGHDT and CDR2 YNNKEL (reference sequence). V lost 4 bases to trimming and J lost 0 bases; unmatched junction nucleotides: 8.

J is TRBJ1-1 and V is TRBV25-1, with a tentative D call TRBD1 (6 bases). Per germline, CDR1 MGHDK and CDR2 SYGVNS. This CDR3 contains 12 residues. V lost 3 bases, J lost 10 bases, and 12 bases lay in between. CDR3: CASSEGAGGAFF. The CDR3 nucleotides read TGTGCCAGCAGTGAGGGGGCAGGAGGAGCTTTCTTT.

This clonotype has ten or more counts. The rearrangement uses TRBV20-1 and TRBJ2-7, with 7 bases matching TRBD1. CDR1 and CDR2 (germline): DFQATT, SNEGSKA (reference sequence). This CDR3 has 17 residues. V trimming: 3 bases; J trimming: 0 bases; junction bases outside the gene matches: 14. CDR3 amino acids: CSASSLTGTRSSYEQYF. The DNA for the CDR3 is TGCAGTGCTAGTTCCTTGACAGGGACCCGTAGCTCCTACGAGCAGTACTTC.